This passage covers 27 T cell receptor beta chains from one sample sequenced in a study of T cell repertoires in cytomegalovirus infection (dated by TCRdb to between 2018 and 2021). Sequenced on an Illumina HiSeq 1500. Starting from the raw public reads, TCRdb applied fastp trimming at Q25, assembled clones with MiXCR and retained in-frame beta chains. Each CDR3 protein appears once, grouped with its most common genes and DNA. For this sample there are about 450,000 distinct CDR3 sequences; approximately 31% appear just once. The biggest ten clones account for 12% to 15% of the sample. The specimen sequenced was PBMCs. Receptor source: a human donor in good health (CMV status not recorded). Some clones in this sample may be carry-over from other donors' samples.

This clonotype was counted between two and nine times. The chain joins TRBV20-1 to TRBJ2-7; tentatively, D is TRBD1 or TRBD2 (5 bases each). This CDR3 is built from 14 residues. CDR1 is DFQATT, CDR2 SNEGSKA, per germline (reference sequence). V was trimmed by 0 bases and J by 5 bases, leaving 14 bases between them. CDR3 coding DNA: TGCAGTGCTAGAGAAGCTGGGACGATCCACGAGCAGTACTTC. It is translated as CSAREAGTIHEQYF.

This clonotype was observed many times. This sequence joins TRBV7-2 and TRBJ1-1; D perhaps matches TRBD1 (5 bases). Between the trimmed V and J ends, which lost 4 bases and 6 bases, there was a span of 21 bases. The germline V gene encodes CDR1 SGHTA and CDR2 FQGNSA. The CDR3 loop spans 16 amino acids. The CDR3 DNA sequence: TGTGCCAGCAGCTCCGCCCTGAGAGGGGTGGTTGCTGAAGCTTTCTTT. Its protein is CASSSALRGVVAEAFF.

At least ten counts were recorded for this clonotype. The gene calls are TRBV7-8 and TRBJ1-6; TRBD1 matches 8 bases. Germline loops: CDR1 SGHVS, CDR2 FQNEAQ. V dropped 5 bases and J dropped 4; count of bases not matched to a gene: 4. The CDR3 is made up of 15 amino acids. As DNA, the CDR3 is TGTGCCAGCAGCCACGGACAGGGATATAATTCACCCCTCCACTTT. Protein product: CASSHGQGYNSPLHF. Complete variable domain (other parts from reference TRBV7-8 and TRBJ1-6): GAGVSQSPRYKVAKRGQDVALRCDPISGHVSLFWYQQALGQGPEFLTYFQNEAQLDKSGLPSDRFFAERPEGSVSTLKIQRTQQEDSAVYLCASSHGQGYNSPLHFGNGTRLTVT.

Here the CDR3 DNA reads TGTGCCAGCTCACCGCTTCGAGGGCTGACTAGCACAGATACGCAGTATTTT. This gives the protein CASSPLRGLTSTDTQYF. The chain links TRBV18 to TRBJ2-3; D is possibly TRBD2 (5 bases). The CDR3 spans 17 residues. With 3 bases removed from V and 0 bases from J, the gap between germline ends came to 16 bases. CDR1 is KGHSH, CDR2 LQKENI, per germline. Variable domain in full (rest from reference TRBV18 and TRBJ2-3): NAGVMQNPRHLVRRRGQEARLRCSPMKGHSHVYWYRQLPEEGLKFMVYLQKENIIDESGMPKERFSAEFPKEGPSILRIQQVVRGDSAAYFCASSPLRGLTSTDTQYFGPGTRLTVL.

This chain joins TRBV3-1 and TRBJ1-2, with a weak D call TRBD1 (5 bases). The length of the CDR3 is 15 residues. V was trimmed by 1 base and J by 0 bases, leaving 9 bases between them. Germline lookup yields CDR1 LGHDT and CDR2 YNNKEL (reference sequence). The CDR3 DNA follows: TGTGCCAGCAGCCAAGGGGGCAAAGCTAACTATGGCTACACCTTC. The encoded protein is CASSQGGKANYGYTF.

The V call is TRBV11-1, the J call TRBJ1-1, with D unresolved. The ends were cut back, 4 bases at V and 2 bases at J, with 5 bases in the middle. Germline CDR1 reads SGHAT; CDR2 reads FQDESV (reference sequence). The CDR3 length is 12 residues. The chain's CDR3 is CASSYQNTEAFF. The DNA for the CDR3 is TGTGCCAGCAGCTACCAAAACACTGAAGCTTTCTTT.

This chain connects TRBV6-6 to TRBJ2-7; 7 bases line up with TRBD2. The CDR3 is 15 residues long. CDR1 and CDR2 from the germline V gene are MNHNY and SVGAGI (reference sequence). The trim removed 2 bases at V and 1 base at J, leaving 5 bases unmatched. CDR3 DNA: TGTGCCAGCAGTTACACCCCCGGGGGGTCCTACGAGCAGTACTTC. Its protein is CASSYTPGGSYEQYF.

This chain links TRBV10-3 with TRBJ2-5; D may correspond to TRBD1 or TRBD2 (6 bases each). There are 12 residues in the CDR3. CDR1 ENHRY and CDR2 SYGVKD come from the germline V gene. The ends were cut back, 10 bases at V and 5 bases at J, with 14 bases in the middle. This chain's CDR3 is CANRDSSETQYF. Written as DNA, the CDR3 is TGTGCCAACAGGGACTCGTCGGAGACCCAGTACTTC.

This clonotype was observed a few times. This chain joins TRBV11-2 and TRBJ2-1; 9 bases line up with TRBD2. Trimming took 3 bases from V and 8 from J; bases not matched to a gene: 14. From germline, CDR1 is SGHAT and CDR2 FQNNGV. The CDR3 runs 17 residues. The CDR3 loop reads CASSFIVRGAGGHEQFF. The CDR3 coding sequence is TGTGCCAGCAGCTTTATCGTCCGGGGAGCGGGGGGACATGAGCAGTTCTTC.

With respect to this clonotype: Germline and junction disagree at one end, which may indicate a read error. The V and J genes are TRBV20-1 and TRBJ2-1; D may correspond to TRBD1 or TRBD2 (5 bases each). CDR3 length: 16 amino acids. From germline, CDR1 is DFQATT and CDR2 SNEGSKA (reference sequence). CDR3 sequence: CSARDGAALSYNEQFF. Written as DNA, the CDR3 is TGCAGTGCTCGAGACGGGGCGGCCCTATCCTACAATGAGCAGTTCTTC.

The CDR3 DNA sequence: TGCGCCAGCAGCTCCCTCACTAGCGGGTACAATGAGCAGTTCTTC. Translated: CASSSLTSGYNEQFF. This rearrangement joins TRBV5-1 to TRBJ2-1; 9 bases match TRBD2. The germline gives CDR1 SGHRS, CDR2 YFSETQ. This CDR3 is 15 amino acids long. With 3 bases clipped from V and 4 bases from J, the junction kept 5 bases outside the gene matches.

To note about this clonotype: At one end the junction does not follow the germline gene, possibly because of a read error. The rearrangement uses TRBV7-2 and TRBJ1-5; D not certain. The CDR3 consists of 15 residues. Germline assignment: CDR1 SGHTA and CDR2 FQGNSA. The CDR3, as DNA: TGTGACAGCAGCCTAACCGCCAGGTTCAATCAGCCCCAGCATTTT. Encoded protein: CDSSLTARFNQPQHF.

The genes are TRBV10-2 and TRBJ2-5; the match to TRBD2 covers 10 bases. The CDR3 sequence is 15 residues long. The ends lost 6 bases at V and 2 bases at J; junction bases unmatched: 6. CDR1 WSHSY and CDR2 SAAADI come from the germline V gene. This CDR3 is CASSPLAGEQETQYF. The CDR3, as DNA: TGCGCCAGCAGCCCCCTAGCGGGGGAGCAAGAGACCCAGTACTTC.

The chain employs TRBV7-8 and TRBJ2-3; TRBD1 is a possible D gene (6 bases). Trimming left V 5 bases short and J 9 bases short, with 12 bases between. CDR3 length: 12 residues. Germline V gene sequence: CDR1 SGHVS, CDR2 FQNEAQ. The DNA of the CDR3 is TGTGCCAGCAGCAAGACAGGTGTGACGCAGTATTTT. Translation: CASSKTGVTQYF.

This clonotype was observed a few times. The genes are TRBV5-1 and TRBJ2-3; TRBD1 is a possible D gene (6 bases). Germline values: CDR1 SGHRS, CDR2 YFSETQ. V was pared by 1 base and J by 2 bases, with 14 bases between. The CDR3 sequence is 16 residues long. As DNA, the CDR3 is TGCGCCAGCAGCTTGCCCGGGACAATCCACACAGATACGCAGTATTTT. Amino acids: CASSLPGTIHTDTQYF.

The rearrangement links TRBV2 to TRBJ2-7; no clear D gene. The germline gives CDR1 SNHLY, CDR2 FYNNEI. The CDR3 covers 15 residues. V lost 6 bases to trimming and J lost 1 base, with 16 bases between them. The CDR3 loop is CASRTRMVPSYEQYF. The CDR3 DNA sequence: TGTGCCAGCAGGACCCGGATGGTCCCGTCCTACGAGCAGTACTTC. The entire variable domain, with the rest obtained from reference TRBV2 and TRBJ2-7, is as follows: EPEVTQTPSHQVTQMGQEVILRCVPISNHLYFYWYRQILGQKVEFLVSFYNNEISEKSEIFDDQFSVERPDGSNFTLKIRSTKLEDSAMYFCASRTRMVPSYEQYFGPGTRLTVT.

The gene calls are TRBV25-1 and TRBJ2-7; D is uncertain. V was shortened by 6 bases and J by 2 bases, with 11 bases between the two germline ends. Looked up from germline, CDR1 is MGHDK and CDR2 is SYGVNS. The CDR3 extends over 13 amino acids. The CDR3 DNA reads TGTGCCAGCAGCCCTCGGGTACCCTACGAGCAGTACTTC. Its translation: CASSPRVPYEQYF.

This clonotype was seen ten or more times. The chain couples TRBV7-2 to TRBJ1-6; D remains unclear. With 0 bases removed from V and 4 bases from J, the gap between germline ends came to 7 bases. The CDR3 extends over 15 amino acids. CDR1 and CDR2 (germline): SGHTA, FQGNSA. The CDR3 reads CASSLAPGYNSPLHF. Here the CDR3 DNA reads TGTGCCAGCAGCTTAGCGCCAGGATATAATTCACCCCTCCACTTT.

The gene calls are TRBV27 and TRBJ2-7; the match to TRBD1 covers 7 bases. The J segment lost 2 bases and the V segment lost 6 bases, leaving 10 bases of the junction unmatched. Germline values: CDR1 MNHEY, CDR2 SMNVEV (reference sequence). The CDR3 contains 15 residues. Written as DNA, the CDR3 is TGTGCCAGCAGCTCCCCCGGGACAGCGACCTACGAGCAGTACTTC. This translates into CASSSPGTATYEQYF.

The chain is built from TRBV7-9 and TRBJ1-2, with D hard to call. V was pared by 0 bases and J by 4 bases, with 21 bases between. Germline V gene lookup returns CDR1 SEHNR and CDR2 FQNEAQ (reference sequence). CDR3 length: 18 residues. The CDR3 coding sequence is TGTGCCAGCAGCTTAGCGGGCGCATTCAACCCCAAGACCTATGGCTACACCTTC. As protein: CASSLAGAFNPKTYGYTF.

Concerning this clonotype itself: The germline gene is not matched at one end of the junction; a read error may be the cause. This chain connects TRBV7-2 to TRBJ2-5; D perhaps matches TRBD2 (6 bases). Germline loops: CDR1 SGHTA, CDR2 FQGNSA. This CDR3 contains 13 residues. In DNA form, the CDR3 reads TGTGCCACCAGCGGGTCGTACCAAGAGACCCAGTACTTC. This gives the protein CATSGSYQETQYF.

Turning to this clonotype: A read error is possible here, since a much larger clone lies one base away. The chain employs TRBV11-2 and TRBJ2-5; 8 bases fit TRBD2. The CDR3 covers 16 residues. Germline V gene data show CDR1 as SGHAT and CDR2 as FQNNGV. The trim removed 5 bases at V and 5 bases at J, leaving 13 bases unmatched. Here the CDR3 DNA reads TGTGCCAGCAGCCGCCCTACAGCGGGGGAGGAGGAGACCCAGTACTTC. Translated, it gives CASSRPTAGEEETQYF. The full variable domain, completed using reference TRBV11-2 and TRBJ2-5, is EAGVAQSPRYKIIEKRQSVAFWCNPISGHATLYWYQQILGQGPKLLIQFQNNGVVDDSQLPKDRFSAERLKGVDSTLKIQPAKLEDSAVYLCASSRPTAGEEETQYFGPGTRLLVL.

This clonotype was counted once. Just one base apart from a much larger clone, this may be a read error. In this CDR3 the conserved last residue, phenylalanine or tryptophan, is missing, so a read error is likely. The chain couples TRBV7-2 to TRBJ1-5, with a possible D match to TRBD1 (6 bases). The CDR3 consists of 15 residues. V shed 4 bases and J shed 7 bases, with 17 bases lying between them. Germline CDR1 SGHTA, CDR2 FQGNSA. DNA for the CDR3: TGTGCCAGCAGCTCAACTGGGGGGCGCGGGCAGCCCCAGCATTCT. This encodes CASSSTGGRGQPQHS.

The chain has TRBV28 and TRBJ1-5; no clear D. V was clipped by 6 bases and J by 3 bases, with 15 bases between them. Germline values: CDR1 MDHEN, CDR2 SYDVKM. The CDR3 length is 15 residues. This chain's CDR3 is CASSSQASDNQPQHF. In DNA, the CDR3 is TGTGCCAGCAGCTCTCAGGCAAGCGACAATCAGCCCCAGCATTTT.

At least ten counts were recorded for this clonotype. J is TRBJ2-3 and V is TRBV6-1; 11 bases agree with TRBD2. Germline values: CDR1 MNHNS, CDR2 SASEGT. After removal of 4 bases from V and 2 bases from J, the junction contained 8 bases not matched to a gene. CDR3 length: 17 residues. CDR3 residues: CASSGTLAGGPTDTQYF. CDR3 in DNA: TGTGCCAGCAGTGGGACCCTAGCGGGGGGACCCACAGATACGCAGTATTTT.

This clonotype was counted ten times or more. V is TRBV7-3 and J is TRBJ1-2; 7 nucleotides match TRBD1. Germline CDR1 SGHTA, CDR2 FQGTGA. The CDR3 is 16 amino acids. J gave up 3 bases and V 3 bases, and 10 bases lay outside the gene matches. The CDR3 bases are TGTGCCAGCAGCTTGACCGGGACAGAGTCCTACTATGGCTACACCTTC. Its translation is CASSLTGTESYYGYTF.

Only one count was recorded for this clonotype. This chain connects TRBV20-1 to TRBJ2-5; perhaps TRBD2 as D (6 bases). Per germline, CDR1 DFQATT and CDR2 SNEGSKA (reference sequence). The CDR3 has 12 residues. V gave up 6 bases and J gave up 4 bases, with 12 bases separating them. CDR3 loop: CSARRGAETQYF. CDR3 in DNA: TGCAGTGCCCGGAGGGGTGCAGAGACCCAGTACTTC.